This entry lists 30 T cell receptor beta chains sequenced from one sample in a study of cytomegalovirus exposure and HLA in healthy donors. Use of 60 Vbeta and 13 Jbeta primers characterized the PCR. Sequencing was performed with immunoSEQ multiplex PCR; in TCRdb, only in-frame clones are kept and a portion is missing. The sample shows 100,000 to 120,000 clones, about 13% of them seen only once. Input material: PBMCs. The receptors shown here come from a man aged 35-49 years in good health and CMV-seropositive.

In its sample, this clone was seen once. The chain links TRBV4-3 to TRBJ2-6; 7 nucleotides line up with TRBD1. Germline loops: CDR1 LGHNA, CDR2 YSLEER. After removal of 0 bases from V and 2 bases from J, the junction contained 1 base not matched to a gene. The CDR3 loop spans 16 amino acids. The CDR3 is CASSQDTGAGANVLTF. For the CDR3, the DNA is TGCGCCAGCAGCCAAGATACAGGGGCTGGGGCCAACGTCCTGACTTTC.

The J gene is TRBJ2-1, the V gene TRBV19; TRBD2 might be the D (6 bases). CDR1 and CDR2 from the germline V gene are LNHDA and SQIVND (reference sequence). This CDR3 has 13 amino acids. V was clipped by 2 bases and J by 6 bases, with 8 bases between them. The CDR3 region has the DNA TGTGCCAGTAGTATACTGGGGGGCAATGAGCAGTTCTTC. Amino acids: CASSILGGNEQFF.

Only a few counts were recorded for this clone. This chain uses TRBV4-1 with TRBJ2-7, with 8 bases identical to TRBD2. The CDR3 is 16 amino acids. CDR1 is MGHRA and CDR2 is YSYEKL in the germline V gene. V shed 2 bases and J 4 bases; nucleotides not matched to a gene: 10. CDR3 protein: CASSQRALAGGYEQYF. The DNA for the CDR3 is TGCGCCAGCAGCCAAAGGGCTCTAGCGGGTGGTTACGAGCAGTACTTC.

This clone was counted only a few times. The chain has TRBV7-9 and TRBJ2-5, with 8 bases aligning to TRBD1. The J call is uncertain, as TRBJ2-7 better fits the DNA end. This CDR3 spans 15 amino acids. Germline CDR1 is SEHNR and CDR2 is FQNEAQ (reference sequence). For the CDR3, the DNA is TGTGCCAGCAGCTTAGTCCAGGGGGCTATCTACGAGCAGTACTTC. It specifies CASSLVQGAIYEQYF.

The genes are TRBV12-5 and TRBJ2-7; the match to TRBD2 covers 11 bases. Germline CDR1 reads LGHNT; CDR2 reads FRNRAP. V lost 1 base to trimming and J lost 2 bases; unmatched junction nucleotides: 1. The CDR3 is made up of 15 amino acids. The CDR3 coding sequence is TGTGCTAGTGGTTTGGGACTAGCGGGGCCCTACGAGCAGTACTTC. Amino acid sequence: CASGLGLAGPYEQYF.

The chain joins TRBV29-1 to TRBJ2-7; 10 positions match TRBD2. Germline V lookup: CDR1 SQVTM, CDR2 ANQGSEA. The junction had 1 base not matched to a gene; V was cut back by 4 bases and J by 4 bases. This CDR3 comprises 12 residues. CDR3: CSVATSGYEQYF. The CDR3 DNA is TGCAGCGTTGCGACTAGCGGGTACGAGCAGTACTTC.

This chain uses TRBV27 with TRBJ1-2; D remains ambiguous. The CDR3 sequence is 13 residues long. The ends were cut back, 6 bases at V and 4 bases at J, with 12 bases in the middle. Per the germline V gene, CDR1 is MNHEY and CDR2 is SMNVEV (reference sequence). CDR3 DNA: TGTGCCAGCAGCCCTTCGGTTGCCTATGGCTACACCTTC. It yields the protein CASSPSVAYGYTF.

Comments on this clone: Additional DNA sequences in this sample encode the identical CDR3. This chain connects TRBV28 to TRBJ1-2; no definite D call. The CDR3 spans 14 residues. In germline, CDR1 is MDHEN, CDR2 SYDVKM. V lost 1 base and J lost 4, with 10 bases in between. CDR3 DNA sequence: TGTGCCAGCAGTTTATCCGGCGGCAGCTATGGCTACACCTTC. Translated: CASSLSGGSYGYTF.

This clone appeared a few times. The chain combines TRBV7-6 with TRBJ2-5; no definite D call. Germline CDR1 is SGHVS and CDR2 is FNYEAQ. The V end was cut by 2 bases, the J end by 5 bases, with 12 bases between. The CDR3 contains 14 residues. This CDR3 is CASSLSLGKETQYF. CDR3 DNA: TGTGCCAGCAGCTTATCTCTAGGCAAGGAGACCCAGTACTTC. The full variable domain, rest sourced from reference TRBV7-6 and TRBJ2-5, is GAGVSQSPRYKVTKRGQDVALRCDPISGHVSLYWYRQALGQGPEFLTYFNYEAQQDKSGLPNDRFSAERPEGSISTLTIQRTEQRDSAMYRCASSLSLGKETQYFGPGTRLLVL.

This chain uses TRBV6-6 with TRBJ2-5; 8 nucleotides align to TRBD2. The J call may be wrong; the DNA end is better matched by TRBJ2-7. CDR3 size: 14 residues. Germline V lookup: CDR1 MNHNY, CDR2 SVGAGI (reference sequence). CDR3 sequence reads: CASSYSGLAYEQYF. The CDR3 coding sequence is TGTGCCAGCAGTTACTCGGGACTAGCCTACGAGCAGTACTTC.

In this sample, this clone turned up a few times. The CDR3 sequence is CAISGRARTSSYEQYF. The DNA for the CDR3 is TGTGCCATCAGTGGTAGGGCCAGGACAAGCTCCTACGAGCAGTACTTC. The V gene is TRBV10-3, the J gene TRBJ2-7; a weak D match, TRBD1 (5 bases). Germline CDR1 and CDR2: ENHRY and SYGVKD. CDR3 length: 16 residues. V was cut by 4 bases and J by 0 bases, with 16 bases left in between.

The V gene is TRBV5-1, the J gene TRBJ2-1; TRBD1 is a possible D gene (6 bases). The CDR3 sequence is 14 residues long. The germline V gene encodes CDR1 SGHRS and CDR2 YFSETQ. Trimming stripped 0 bases from V and 8 bases from J, with 12 bases between. CDR3 DNA sequence: TGCGCCAGCAGCTTGGGACAGGTGGGGGATGAGCAGTTCTTC. Translation gives CASSLGQVGDEQFF.

This clone has just a few counts. V gene TRBV9 combines with J gene TRBJ2-7, with 8 bases that match TRBD1. Germline-derived CDR1 and CDR2 are SGDLS and YYNGEE. The V and J ends lost 1 base and 6 bases, in that order; junction bases with no gene match: 9. The CDR3 extends over 15 amino acids. CDR3 in amino acids: CASSVRSDRGFEQYF. The CDR3 region has the DNA TGTGCCAGCAGCGTACGTAGTGACAGGGGTTTCGAGCAGTACTTC.

The V call is TRBV19, the J call TRBJ2-7, with D possibly TRBD2 on 6 matching bases. Per the germline V gene, CDR1 is LNHDA and CDR2 is SQIVND (reference sequence). This CDR3 has 14 amino acids. The V gene lost 5 bases and the J gene lost 5 bases, with 16 bases spanning the gap. CDR3 DNA sequence: TGTGCCAGTAGTTCGCCGGGACTGCAAGACGAGCAGTACTTC. Its protein product is CASSSPGLQDEQYF.

This clone occurred a few times. V gene TRBV28 combines with J gene TRBJ1-1; no reliable D call. CDR3 length equals 11 residues. The germline V gene has CDR1 MDHEN and CDR2 SYDVKM. V gave up 10 bases and J gave up 7 bases, with 13 bases separating them. The CDR3 coding sequence is TGTGCCACCCGGGATTTCGGTGAAGCTTTCTTT. The encoded protein is CATRDFGEAFF.

This clone was counted between two and nine times. The rearrangement joins TRBV2 to TRBJ1-2; D call uncertain. This CDR3 comprises 15 residues. Trimming stripped 7 bases from V and 0 bases from J, with 15 bases between. Germline lookup yields CDR1 SNHLY and CDR2 FYNNEI. The CDR3 nucleotides are TGTGCCAGCATCGGCGGGTGGGCAGCTAACTATGGCTACACCTTC. Amino acids: CASIGGWAANYGYTF.

This chain links TRBV30 with TRBJ1-4, with 7 bases that match TRBD1. V lost 2 bases to trimming and J lost 5 bases; unmatched junction nucleotides: 2. CDR3 length: 13 amino acids. Germline CDR1 GTSNPN, CDR2 SVGIG (reference sequence). CDR3 region: CAWSRGPNEKLFF. CDR3 sequence (DNA): TGTGCCTGGAGTAGGGGGCCGAATGAAAAACTGTTTTTT.

There are a few counts of this clone. V gene TRBV6-4 combines with J gene TRBJ2-3; no definite D call. Trimming shortened V by 7 bases and J by 4 bases, and 18 bases separated the two germline ends. The CDR3 spans 15 residues. Germline loops: CDR1 MRHNA, CDR2 SNTAGT. The CDR3 reads CASIPPRVHPDTQYF. CDR3 DNA sequence: TGTGCCAGCATCCCCCCTCGCGTGCACCCAGATACGCAGTATTTT.

The V call is TRBV7-7, the J call TRBJ2-3; weak D call: TRBD2 (5 bases). From germline, CDR1 is SSHAT and CDR2 FNYEAQ (reference sequence). V was shortened by 1 base and J by 2 bases, with 10 bases between the two germline ends. The CDR3 spans 15 residues. The CDR3 is CASSLGLSATDTQYF. CDR3 nucleotides: TGTGCCAGCAGCTTAGGGCTTAGCGCCACAGATACGCAGTATTTT.

This chain joins TRBV5-8 and TRBJ1-2; 11 nucleotides agree with TRBD1. The CDR3 loop spans 14 amino acids. Germline CDR1 SGHTS, CDR2 YDEGEE. J gave up 5 bases and V 3 bases, and 3 bases lay outside the gene matches. The CDR3 coding sequence is TGTGCCAGCAGCTCCGGACAGGGGGCTTATGGCTACACCTTC. It codes for CASSSGQGAYGYTF.

This chain connects TRBV28 to TRBJ2-7; a weak D match, TRBD2 (5 bases). The CDR3 totals 11 residues. The V gene's germline CDR1 is MDHEN and CDR2 SYDVKM. V was trimmed by 3 bases and J by 5 bases, leaving 5 bases between them. This chain's CDR3 is CASSLGDEQYF. The CDR3 nucleotides read TGTGCCAGCAGTTTGGGAGACGAGCAGTACTTC.

V is TRBV2 and J is TRBJ2-1; possibly TRBD1 for D (6 bases). V was shortened by 6 bases and J by 9 bases, with 21 bases between the two germline ends. There are 15 residues in the CDR3. Per germline, CDR1 SNHLY and CDR2 FYNNEI. The CDR3 bases are TGTGCCAGCAGGTGGACAGCCCTAGGGTTCAGTGAGCAGTTCTTC. Translating gives CASRWTALGFSEQFF.

The V and J genes are TRBV2 and TRBJ1-5; D gene uncertain. The CDR3 extends over 13 amino acids. The ends were cut back, 4 bases at V and 5 bases at J, with 9 bases in the middle. Germline V lookup: CDR1 SNHLY, CDR2 FYNNEI. CDR3 coding DNA: TGTGCCAGCAGTGGGGAGGGCCATCAGCCCCAGCATTTT. Protein: CASSGEGHQPQHF. Drawing the rest from reference TRBV2 and TRBJ1-5, the complete variable domain is EPEVTQTPSHQVTQMGQEVILRCVPISNHLYFYWYRQILGQKVEFLVSFYNNEISEKSEIFDDQFSVERPDGSNFTLKIRSTKLEDSAMYFCASSGEGHQPQHFGDGTRLSIL.

This sequence joins TRBV7-2 and TRBJ2-5, with a possible D match to TRBD1 (5 bases). The CDR3 runs 14 residues. V gave up 0 bases and J gave up 7 bases, with 12 bases separating them. Germline CDR1 is SGHTA and CDR2 is FQGNSA. The CDR3 sequence: CASSLALQGVTQYF. CDR3 DNA: TGTGCCAGCAGCTTAGCTTTGCAGGGTGTGACCCAGTACTTC.

The V and J genes are TRBV30 and TRBJ1-3; 8 bases are shared with TRBD1. V lost 4 bases and J lost 2; bases outside the gene matches: 1. Germline CDR1 and CDR2: GTSNPN and SVGIG (reference sequence). The CDR3 length is 13 residues. CDR3 in amino acids: CAWKQGAGNTIYF. The CDR3 DNA follows: TGTGCCTGGAAACAGGGGGCTGGAAACACCATATATTTT.

The V call is TRBV7-2, the J call TRBJ2-7; maybe TRBD2 (6 bases). Germline CDR1 is SGHTA and CDR2 is FQGNSA. This CDR3 spans 15 amino acids. V was cut by 1 base and J by 3 bases, with 13 bases left in between. The CDR3 region is CASSLDGLTIYEQYF. In nucleotides, the CDR3 is TGTGCCAGCAGCTTAGACGGACTAACGATCTACGAGCAGTACTTC.

This clone turned up a few times. The V call is TRBV2, the J call TRBJ1-5; D gene unclear. Germline-derived CDR1 and CDR2 are SNHLY and FYNNEI. The CDR3 totals 13 residues. Trimming removed 3 bases at V and 1 base at J, with 4 bases between. CDR3 sequence reads: CASSDYSNQPQHF. Written as DNA, the CDR3 is TGTGCCAGCAGTGACTACAGCAATCAGCCCCAGCATTTT.

The chain has TRBV25-1 and TRBJ2-3; 11 bases fit TRBD1. There are 16 residues in the CDR3. After removal of 1 base from V and 5 bases from J, the junction contained 5 bases not matched to a gene. Germline CDR1 and CDR2: MGHDK and SYGVNS. CDR3 DNA sequence: TGTGCCAGCAGTGAATTCACGGGACAGGGGGTAGATACGCAGTATTTT. Protein sequence: CASSEFTGQGVDTQYF.

The chain is built from TRBV6-5 and TRBJ1-4; unclear D gene. This CDR3 is built from 11 residues. The V end lost 2 bases, the J end lost 10 bases, and 5 bases lay between the germline ends. Germline V gene lookup returns CDR1 MNHEY and CDR2 SVGAGI. CDR3 DNA sequence: TGTGCCAGCAGTTACCTCGGAAAACTGTTTTTT. Protein: CASSYLGKLFF.

The V call is TRBV4-3, the J call TRBJ2-7, with D unresolved. V lost 1 base to trimming and J lost 7 bases, with 5 bases between them. The CDR3 is made up of 11 amino acids. CDR1 and CDR2 from the germline V gene are LGHNA and YSLEER. Written as DNA, the CDR3 is TGCGCCAGCAGCCAAGGAACTGAGCAGTACTTC. Protein: CASSQGTEQYF.